This TCR beta chain originates from a study of shared clonotypes between healthy human individuals. CDR3 length equals 14 residues. The V gene lost 3 bases and the J gene lost 3 bases, with 8 bases spanning the gap. Germline V gene lookup returns CDR1 LNHDA and CDR2 SQIVND (reference sequence). CD4+ cell separation produced CD45RA+ naive and CD45RA-negative memory subsets. Using immunoSEQ multiplex PCR, the repertoire was profiled, and TCRdb retains in-frame clones only, with some absent. The data contain 2 million to 3 million clones, 93% of them singletons. V and J are TRBV19 and TRBJ2-2; TRBD2 is a possible D gene (5 bases). Sequencing input: naive CD4+ T cells from PBMCs. Subset: CD45RA+ positively selected. The source of this sequence is a man aged 18 to 29 in good health. Some clones in this sample may be carry-over from other donors' samples. The CDR3 loop is CASSMWRDTGELFF. The DNA of the CDR3 is TGTGCCAGTAGTATGTGGCGGGACACCGGGGAGCTGTTTTTT.